This record covers a single TCR beta chain. The CDR3 has 12 amino acids. Trimming removed 3 bases from V and 6 bases from J, with 9 bases in between. CDR1 is SGDLS and CDR2 is YYNGEE in the germline V gene. The sample belongs to a study of shared clonotypes between healthy human individuals. All of the donors resided in Nashville, Tennessee, and each was a Caucasian adult. TCRdb's table, derived via immunoSEQ multiplex PCR, lists solely in-frame clones and lacks some. This table holds 800,000 to 1,200,000 clones, around three quarters found once. The chain is built from TRBV9 and TRBJ1-2; D is ambiguous. This TCR derives from a man aged 18 to 30 in good health. Some clones in this sample may be carry-over from other donors' samples. The sequencing sample was made of memory CD4+ T cells from PBMCs. Described subset: CD45RA-negative fraction. CDR3 sequence (DNA): TGTGCCAGCAGCGCGGACCTTAATGGCTACACCTTC. Its protein product is CASSADLNGYTF. The full variable domain, rest sourced from reference TRBV9 and TRBJ1-2, is DSGVTQTPKHLITATGQRVTLRCSPRSGDLSVYWYQQSLDQGLQFLIQYYNGEERAKGNILERFSAQQFPDLHSELNLSSLELGDSALYFCASSADLNGYTFGSGTRLTVV.